A selection of T cell receptor beta chains follows, all from one sample in a study of blood T cell repertoires in COVID-19. The method was immunoSEQ multiplex PCR; TCRdb's version includes in-frame clones alone and lacks a portion of them. Of about 76,000 clones in the sample, roughly nine tenths were seen once. The sequenced sample was peripheral blood. The source of these receptors is a man aged 25 to 40 with acute or convalescent COVID-19. The conserved cysteine and the conserved F or W are not part of the CDR3 here.

TRBV7-9 ASSLASTGSGYT
TRBV27 ATGTGNQPQH
TRBV4-1 ASSQENRLESPLH
TRBV27 ASSQDWVTGELF
TRBV5-4 ASSFERPGYGYT
TRBV11-3 ASSLGGQNTGELF
TRBV19 ASSMDRLNTEAF
TRBV6-5 ASIWGEGHTGELF
TRBV19 ASSIAGTGRYNSPLH
TRBV5-6 ASSSRTENTEAF
TRBV4-1 ASSQVVGDGGTEAF
TRBV19 ASSIVGQGHNEQF
TRBV10-3 AIRLAGEETQY
TRBV28 ASSLGGYEQY
TRBV18 AGGTGQDYGYT
TRBV30 AWSVPHGGEKLF
TRBV5-5 ASSPGTHFTGELF